This T cell receptor (beta chain) was found in a study of CD8+ T cells in alopecia areata. Study results and caveats: Scalp samples also contribute reads from the resident alphabeta T cells found in normal skin. The study found higher clonality in lesional than normal scalp, especially in alopecia totalis/universalis.

Sequencing relied on a cDNA template that was reverse transcribed from extracted RNA. Data came from immunoSEQ multiplex PCR; TCRdb stores just in-frame clones and leaves some out. The sample includes about 190,000 clones, roughly three fifths seen only once; the top ten take roughly 0.7%. Treatment reported: oral pan-JAK inhibitor, 5-10 mg twice daily. PBMC-derived CD4+ and CD8+ T cells were sorted. As regards this clone: What it binds is unknown.

The germline V and J ends were trimmed by 2 bases and 4 bases, with 16 bases remaining between them. The CDR3 is 16 amino acids. Germline loops: CDR1 SGDLS, CDR2 YYNGEE. The starting material was CD4+ T cells sorted from blood, obtained at week 4, from a patient treated with tofacitinib. The origin of this receptor is a human donor with alopecia areata. V gene TRBV9 combines with J gene TRBJ1-3; D not resolved. CDR3 coding DNA: TGTGCCAGCAGCGTGGCCCCCGGAGCCTCAGGAAACACCATATATTTT. Translation gives CASSVAPGASGNTIYF.